The 20 T cell receptor beta chains listed next were all sequenced from one sample in a study of beta chain features in type 1 diabetes. Expressed TCRB transcripts were sequenced because the isolated RNA had all been reverse transcribed beforehand. Libraries were prepared by immunoSEQ multiplex PCR; TCRdb keeps only in-frame clonotypes and omits some of them. The table records about 290,000 clones, roughly 8% of them present only once. Material: central memory CD4+ T cells from blood. These receptors originate from a woman aged 18-29 years in good health.

This clone was counted a few times. V usage is TRBV5-1 and J usage is TRBJ1-4, with D tentatively TRBD1 (5 bases). CDR3 length equals 14 residues. Germline V gene lookup returns CDR1 SGHRS and CDR2 YFSETQ. Trimming stripped 1 base from V and 8 bases from J, with 12 bases between. CDR3 coding DNA: TGCGCCAGCAGCTTGAATCAGGGAGAGGAAAAACTGTTTTTT. It is translated as CASSLNQGEEKLFF.

V and J are TRBV5-6 and TRBJ1-5; possible D gene TRBD1, 6 bases. The V end lost 3 bases, the J end lost 3 bases, and 13 bases lay between the germline ends. This CDR3 comprises 15 residues. Germline loops: CDR1 SGHDT, CDR2 YYEEEE. As DNA, the CDR3 is TGTGCCAGCAGCTCTTCAGACAGGTTCAATCAGCCCCAGCATTTT. Protein: CASSSSDRFNQPQHF.

This clone showed up just a few times. This chain uses TRBV28 with TRBJ1-5, with D uncertain. The CDR3 has 12 amino acids. Germline-derived CDR1 and CDR2 are MDHEN and SYDVKM. The ends were cut back, 9 bases at V and 9 bases at J, with 15 bases in the middle. Written as DNA, the CDR3 is TGTGCCAGTGGGCCATCGGGGAGGCCCCAGCATTTT. Its translation is CASGPSGRPQHF.

This chain joins TRBV25-1 and TRBJ1-1, with 9 bases that match TRBD1. CDR3 length: 17 amino acids. In germline, CDR1 is MGHDK, CDR2 SYGVNS. V lost 3 bases to trimming and J lost 3 bases; unmatched junction nucleotides: 11. The CDR3 DNA sequence: TGTGCCAGCAGTGAGCAGGGACAGGGACAAAGGGACACTGAAGCTTTCTTT. This sequence encodes CASSEQGQGQRDTEAFF. The whole variable domain, filled in from reference TRBV25-1 and TRBJ1-1, reads EADIYQTPRYLVIGTGKKITLECSQTMGHDKMYWYQQDPGMELHLIHYSYGVNSTEKGDLSSESTVSRIRTEHFPLTLESARPSHTSQYLCASSEQGQGQRDTEAFFGQGTRLTVV.

Concerning this clone: Other DNA sequences of this sample code for an identical CDR3. The CDR3 region is CASSLGPGQETQYF. CDR3 nucleotide sequence: TGTGCCAGCAGCTTAGGTCCCGGACAAGAGACCCAGTACTTC. The chain employs TRBV7-3 and TRBJ2-5; no firm D call. This CDR3 spans 14 amino acids. V lost 2 bases and J lost 2, with 9 bases in between. Germline CDR1 and CDR2: SGHTA and FQGTGA.

This clone appeared a few times. The V gene is TRBV5-1, the J gene TRBJ2-2; D might be TRBD1 or TRBD2, each matching 5 bases. V gave up 2 bases and J gave up 4 bases, with 12 bases separating them. This CDR3 contains 15 residues. Germline loops: CDR1 SGHRS, CDR2 YFSETQ. CDR3 nucleotide sequence: TGCGCCAGCAGCTTCCGGGACCCGGGCACCGGGGAGCTGTTTTTT. Its translation: CASSFRDPGTGELFF.

V is TRBV4-1 and J is TRBJ1-2, with TRBD1 identical over 7 bases. This CDR3 contains 20 residues. Per germline, CDR1 MGHRA and CDR2 YSYEKL. V was pared by 4 bases and J by 4 bases, with 24 bases of the junction left unmatched. DNA for the CDR3: TGCGCCAGCAGCCGCTATGGAGACCGGGACAGCAATGCCTTTCGCTATGGCTACACCTTC. Translated, it gives CASSRYGDRDSNAFRYGYTF.

This chain joins TRBV5-1 and TRBJ1-4; perhaps TRBD1 as D (5 bases). This CDR3 has 13 amino acids. Germline loops: CDR1 SGHRS, CDR2 YFSETQ. The V gene lost 1 base and the J gene lost 8 bases, with 9 bases spanning the gap. CDR3 DNA: TGCGCCAGCAGCTTGAATTGGGGGGAAAAACTGTTTTTT. It yields the protein CASSLNWGEKLFF.

This clone was counted ten times or more. The rearrangement uses TRBV7-9 and TRBJ1-6; D is ambiguous. CDR1 SEHNR and CDR2 FQNEAQ come from the germline V gene (reference sequence). Between the trimmed V and J ends, which lost 3 bases and 8 bases, there was a span of 14 bases. This CDR3 is 15 amino acids long. Here the CDR3 reads CASSFLVGEHSPLHF. CDR3 DNA sequence: TGTGCCAGCAGCTTCCTGGTCGGGGAACATTCACCCCTCCACTTT.

The chain employs TRBV30 and TRBJ1-2; no clear D gene. CDR1 and CDR2 (germline): GTSNPN, SVGIG (reference sequence). V shed 0 bases and J shed 8 bases, with 10 bases lying between them. The CDR3 loop spans 12 amino acids. The CDR3 loop reads CAWSVPEGGYTF. The CDR3 bases are TGTGCCTGGAGTGTACCCGAGGGAGGCTACACCTTC.

This chain joins TRBV7-2 and TRBJ1-2; perhaps TRBD1 as D (6 bases). V lost 7 bases and J lost 4, with 10 bases in between. There are 12 residues in the CDR3. Per germline, CDR1 SGHTA and CDR2 FQGNSA. This CDR3 is CASTVQGYGYTF. The DNA of the CDR3 is TGTGCCAGCACAGTACAGGGCTATGGCTACACCTTC.

A few counts support this clone. This same CDR3 is encoded by further DNA sequences in the sample. The chain is built from TRBV28 and TRBJ2-7, with 11 nucleotides matching TRBD1. Germline V gene sequence: CDR1 MDHEN, CDR2 SYDVKM. The J segment lost 1 base and the V segment lost 3 bases, leaving 2 bases of the junction unmatched. The CDR3 is 15 amino acids. CDR3 nucleotides: TGTGCCAGCAGTTTGGGGACAGGGGGTTCCTACGAGCAGTACGTC. It translates to CASSLGTGGSYEQYV.

This clone was found many times. The genes are TRBV9 and TRBJ2-7; unclear D gene. This CDR3 spans 13 amino acids. V lost 4 bases and J 6 bases, leaving 14 bases between the germline ends. From germline, CDR1 is SGDLS and CDR2 YYNGEE. CDR3 loop: CASSPAVSSEQYF. The CDR3 nucleotides are TGTGCCAGCAGCCCCGCCGTCTCGAGCGAGCAGTACTTC.

The table lists this clone with a few counts. The rearrangement uses TRBV6-5 and TRBJ2-7, with D unclear. CDR3 length: 15 amino acids. Per germline, CDR1 MNHEY and CDR2 SVGAGI. V was shortened by 2 bases and J by 4 bases, with 15 bases between the two germline ends. This CDR3 reads CASSYAAVGSYEQYF. The CDR3 DNA reads TGTGCCAGCAGTTACGCCGCGGTAGGATCGTACGAGCAGTACTTC.

V usage is TRBV6-5 and J usage is TRBJ1-2, with a tentative D call TRBD1 (5 bases). The germline V and J ends were trimmed by 6 bases and 4 bases, with 12 bases remaining between them. The CDR3 has 13 amino acids. The germline CDR1 and CDR2 sequences are MNHEY and SVGAGI. The CDR3 loop is CASSLAGAYGYTF. The CDR3 DNA is TGTGCCAGCAGCTTGGCCGGGGCCTATGGCTACACCTTC.

The chain is built from TRBV7-2 and TRBJ2-3; D is unresolved. V was shortened by 5 bases and J by 3 bases, with 15 bases between the two germline ends. The length of the CDR3 is 15 residues. Germline V gene data show CDR1 as SGHTA and CDR2 as FQGNSA. Here the CDR3 DNA reads TGTGCCAGCAGCCGCCGGTCTTTCGGGACAGATACGCAGTATTTT. Amino acid sequence: CASSRRSFGTDTQYF.

This chain connects TRBV5-4 to TRBJ2-3, with 7 bases aligning to TRBD1. The CDR3 has 17 amino acids. CDR1 SGHNT and CDR2 YYREEE come from the germline V gene (reference sequence). V shed 0 bases and J 0 bases; nucleotides not matched to a gene: 7. DNA for the CDR3: TGTGCCAGCAGCTTGGCATTGACAGGGCCTAGCACAGATACGCAGTATTTT. Translated, it gives CASSLALTGPSTDTQYF.

This clone has more than one count but fewer than ten. J is TRBJ2-1 and V is TRBV19; 9 bases map to TRBD1. Germline-derived CDR1 and CDR2 are LNHDA and SQIVND (reference sequence). V was pared by 7 bases and J by 4 bases, with 5 bases of the junction left unmatched. The CDR3 extends over 14 amino acids. The CDR3 loop is CASKGTGLYNEQFF. CDR3 DNA sequence: TGTGCCAGTAAAGGGACAGGGCTTTACAATGAGCAGTTCTTC. Drawing the rest from reference TRBV19 and TRBJ2-1, the complete variable domain is DGGITQSPKYLFRKEGQNVTLSCEQNLNHDAMYWYRQDPGQGLRLIYYSQIVNDFQKGDIAEGYSVSREKKESFPLTVTSAQKNPTAFYLCASKGTGLYNEQFFGPGTRLTVL.

The CDR3: CSGSQGGTGGTQYF. CDR3 nucleotides: TGCAGCGGTTCCCAGGGAGGAACAGGCGGGACCCAGTACTTC. The chain combines TRBV29-1 with TRBJ2-5; a weak D match, TRBD2 (6 bases). V was pared by 7 bases and J by 7 bases, with 22 bases between. The CDR3 totals 14 residues. Germline CDR1 is SQVTM and CDR2 is ANQGSEA.

This clone has a handful of counts. The chain couples TRBV5-1 to TRBJ2-3; D might be TRBD2 (6 bases). Looked up from germline, CDR1 is SGHRS and CDR2 is YFSETQ. The CDR3 length is 14 residues. Trimming pared 4 bases from V and 6 bases from J, leaving 15 bases between. The CDR3 DNA reads as TGCGCCAGCAGCGCGGGACTCCTTCTGGATACGCAGTATTTT. It specifies CASSAGLLLDTQYF.